The rows below give T cell receptor beta chains drawn from one sample of a study of shared clonotypes between healthy human individuals. Using immunoSEQ multiplex PCR, the repertoire was profiled, and TCRdb retains in-frame clones only, with some absent. The sample has hundreds of thousands of clones, 70% to 80% seen once. Sequenced material: PBMCs. The receptors originated from a woman in her 40s in good health. Some clones in this sample may be carry-over from other donors' samples. Both conserved end residues are trimmed from each CDR3. Fields, in order: CDR3 length, V gene, CDR3 protein.

15 | TRBV10-2 | ASSDFRDRGQKAEAF
12 | TRBV7-2 | ASSPGTSADTQY
11 | TRBV19 | ASSKDPNQPQH
11 | TRBV5-1 | ASSLAATDTQY
12 | TRBV6-1 | ASSDWATTYEQY
11 | TRBV2 | ASSDPSNQPQH
12 | TRBV18 | ASSPPSLLYEQY
15 | TRBV21-1 | ASSKVGLATNTGELF
13 | TRBV19 | ASSFAGQGVETQY
12 | TRBV5-5 | ASGLRGIYTEAF
12 | TRBV13 | ASSLGGSYRGYT
13 | TRBV28 | ASSPSLAARDTQY
12 | TRBV2 | ASSESTGAGELF
13 | TRBV19 | ASKGQGGLGQPQH
11 | TRBV30 | AWMRTGRTEAF
12 | TRBV28 | ASSLVSRVREQY
13 | TRBV5-6 | ASSPGGSGRSEQF